Below, one T cell receptor beta chain is given with its context. Its antigen is currently unknown. This sample is drawn from a study of cytotoxic CD8 clonotypes in ibrutinib-treated CLL. Study summary: Following a median about eleven months of treatment, with a range of 6 to 36, response samples were taken. The average sample held roughly 250,000 productive templates and 87,000 or so productive rearrangements. Points from the study as a whole: There were differences in sampling times between sustained-remission and progressing patients.

Produced via immunoSEQ multiplex PCR; TCRdb's table is partial and in-frame only. The table has 150,000 to 200,000 clones, under 85% seen once. The sample consisted of PBMCs, taken after 24 months of ibrutinib treatment. The receptor was isolated from a human donor with chronic lymphocytic leukemia.

As DNA, the CDR3 is TGTGCCAGCAGCTCGAGGAGGCAGGTTGCTTCTGGAAACACCATATATTTT. This sequence encodes CASSSRRQVASGNTIYF. The V call is TRBV7-9, the J call TRBJ1-3, with D hard to call. V dropped 4 bases and J dropped 1 base, with 17 bases sitting between them. Germline V CDR1 and CDR2: SEHNR, FQNEAQ (reference sequence). The CDR3 extends over 17 amino acids. The full variable domain, in which reference TRBV7-9 and TRBJ1-3 provide the parts outside the CDR3, is DTGVSQNPRHKITKRGQNVTFRCDPISEHNRLYWYRQTLGQGPEFLTYFQNEAQLEKSRLLSDRFSAERPKGSFSTLEIQRTEQGDSAMYLCASSSRRQVASGNTIYFGEGSWLTVV.